Shown below are 22 T cell receptor beta chains from a single sample sequenced in a study of cytomegalovirus exposure and HLA in healthy donors. PCR used 60 Vbeta primers and 13 Jbeta primers. The table came from immunoSEQ multiplex PCR; TCRdb's copy has only in-frame clones and leaves some out. The table lists 77,000 or so clones, approximately 80% of them singletons. Sequencing was performed on PBMCs. Source of these receptors: a man between 65 and 79 years old in good health and CMV-seropositive.

The chain links TRBV5-4 to TRBJ2-5, with 13 bases identical to TRBD2. The assigned J gene may be wrong: the sequence end matches TRBJ2-7 better. The CDR3 totals 16 residues. Germline V gene data show CDR1 as SGHNT and CDR2 as YYREEE (reference sequence). CDR3: CASSSGLAGEGYEQYF. The CDR3 DNA sequence: TGTGCCAGCAGCTCCGGACTAGCGGGAGAGGGCTACGAGCAGTACTTC.

V and J are TRBV19 and TRBJ2-7; 8 positions match TRBD1. The CDR3 has 14 amino acids. CDR1 LNHDA and CDR2 SQIVND come from the germline V gene (reference sequence). J was trimmed by 5 bases and V by 5 bases; bases with no gene match: 8. The CDR3 DNA follows: TGTGCCAGTAGTCCGACAGGGGAGGAGAACGAGCAGTACTTC. Amino acids: CASSPTGEENEQYF.

This chain connects TRBV18 to TRBJ2-2, with D possibly matching TRBD1 (5 bases). V lost 6 bases and J 0 bases, leaving 11 bases between the germline ends. This CDR3 contains 15 residues. CDR1 is KGHSH and CDR2 is LQKENI in the germline V gene. In nucleotides, the CDR3 is TGTGCCAGCTCCCAGACAGCTTCGAACACCGGGGAGCTGTTTTTT. Translating it yields CASSQTASNTGELFF. The variable domain in full, with the rest retrieved from reference TRBV18 and TRBJ2-2, is NAGVMQNPRHLVRRRGQEARLRCSPMKGHSHVYWYRQLPEEGLKFMVYLQKENIIDESGMPKERFSAEFPKEGPSILRIQQVVRGDSAAYFCASSQTASNTGELFFGEGSRLTVL.

The chain uses TRBV29-1 and TRBJ2-3; tentative D call: TRBD1 (6 bases). The CDR3 length is 14 residues. Germline V lookup: CDR1 SQVTM, CDR2 ANQGSEA. With 1 base removed from V and 4 bases from J, the gap between germline ends came to 12 bases. CDR3 sequence (DNA): TGCAGCGTTGAAGCCAGGGGACGCCCAGATACGCAGTATTTT. Its protein is CSVEARGRPDTQYF.

The rearrangement joins TRBV10-3 to TRBJ1-4, with 9 bases aligning to TRBD1. Trimming removed 6 bases from V and 0 bases from J; junction bases left unmatched: 8. The CDR3 extends over 17 amino acids. Germline values: CDR1 ENHRY, CDR2 SYGVKD. The CDR3 sequence is CAISSDRGGSTNEKLFF. The CDR3 bases are TGTGCCATCAGCTCGGACAGGGGTGGATCAACTAATGAAAAACTGTTTTTT.

This clone was seen a single time. The chain employs TRBV6-5 and TRBJ1-2; D may be TRBD1 (6 bases). V dropped 2 bases and J dropped 5 bases, with 9 bases sitting between them. The CDR3 sequence is 13 residues long. The germline V gene has CDR1 MNHEY and CDR2 SVGAGI. This chain's CDR3 is CASSYDRWYGYTF. For the CDR3, the DNA is TGTGCCAGCAGTTACGACAGGTGGTATGGCTACACCTTC.

Turning to this clone: At one end, the junction sequence differs from germline, possibly due to a read error. The rearrangement uses TRBV6-6 and TRBJ2-7, with 9 bases that match TRBD2. Germline V gene lookup returns CDR1 MNHNY and CDR2 SVGAGI (reference sequence). The CDR3 totals 14 residues. The CDR3 nucleotides are TGTGCGAGCACGGTGGCGGGAGGGCCGGGGGAGCAGTACTTC. Its protein is CASTVAGGPGEQYF.

The sample holds one count of this clone. The V and J genes are TRBV5-1 and TRBJ2-5; 13 nucleotides match TRBD2. Germline V CDR1 and CDR2: SGHRS, YFSETQ. There are 14 residues in the CDR3. V was pared by 4 bases and J by 5 bases, with 2 bases of the junction left unmatched. The CDR3: CASSGTSGVETQYF. The CDR3 bases are TGCGCCAGCAGCGGGACTAGCGGGGTTGAGACCCAGTACTTC. Supplemented by reference TRBV5-1 and TRBJ2-5, the full variable domain reads KAGVTQTPRYLIKTRGQQVTLSCSPISGHRSVSWYQQTPGQGLQFLFEYFSETQRNKGNFPGRFSGRQFSNSRSEMNVSTLELGDSALYLCASSGTSGVETQYFGPGTRLLVL.

This chain connects TRBV4-1 to TRBJ1-3; D gene unclear. V lost 4 bases and J 2 bases, leaving 15 bases between the germline ends. The CDR3 sequence is 16 residues long. Germline CDR1 MGHRA, CDR2 YSYEKL. The CDR3 spells CASSRSGKEAGNTIYF. The CDR3, as DNA: TGCGCCAGCAGCCGGTCGGGTAAGGAGGCTGGAAACACCATATATTTT.

The chain uses TRBV7-3 and TRBJ2-1; 10 bases map to TRBD1. CDR1 and CDR2 (germline): SGHTA, FQGTGA. J was trimmed by 7 bases and V by 4 bases; bases with no gene match: 4. The CDR3 runs to 14 residues. The chain's CDR3 is CASSSGQGRNEQFF. The DNA of the CDR3 is TGTGCCAGCAGCTCGGGACAGGGGAGGAATGAGCAGTTCTTC.

This rearrangement joins TRBV5-1 to TRBJ2-2, with TRBD2 matching over 8 bases. With V trimmed by 4 bases and J by 4 bases, 6 bases remained unmatched. Germline CDR1 is SGHRS and CDR2 is YFSETQ. The CDR3 spans 15 residues. The chain's CDR3 is CASSKGLEVTGELFF. In nucleotides, the CDR3 is TGCGCCAGCAGCAAGGGACTAGAAGTCACCGGGGAGCTGTTTTTT.

The chain joins TRBV28 to TRBJ1-4, with D uncertain. The CDR3 spans 11 residues. Germline CDR1 and CDR2: MDHEN and SYDVKM. V lost 7 bases and J 7 bases, leaving 7 bases between the germline ends. The CDR3 here is CASTPGEKLFF. CDR3 nucleotide sequence: TGTGCCAGCACGCCAGGTGAAAAACTGTTTTTT.

This chain joins TRBV28 and TRBJ2-7; tentatively, D is TRBD1 (6 bases). Germline-derived CDR1 and CDR2 are MDHEN and SYDVKM. The V and J ends lost 5 bases and 4 bases respectively, with 15 bases between them. The CDR3 length is 14 residues. In DNA form, the CDR3 reads TGTGCCAGCAGTGCGGAAACAGGGTTTTACGAGCAGTACTTC. Translating gives CASSAETGFYEQYF.

The chain carries TRBV11-2 and TRBJ2-7; D remains ambiguous. The CDR3 sequence is 12 residues long. From germline, CDR1 is SGHAT and CDR2 FQNNGV. V was clipped by 5 bases and J by 5 bases, with 10 bases between them. The CDR3 region has the DNA TGTGCCAGCAGCAGAACGGCGGACGAGCAGTACTTC. Its translation is CASSRTADEQYF.

The V and J genes are TRBV14 and TRBJ2-7; TRBD2 might be the D (6 bases). This CDR3 comprises 15 residues. Trimming stripped 1 base from V and 3 bases from J, with 13 bases between. Germline values: CDR1 SGHDN, CDR2 FVKESK. In DNA form, the CDR3 reads TGTGCCAGCAGCCAAGTGTCCGGGGGTGACTACGAGCAGTACTTC. This codes for CASSQVSGGDYEQYF.

The chain uses TRBV28 and TRBJ2-5; tentative D call: TRBD2 (6 bases). Germline V CDR1 and CDR2: MDHEN, SYDVKM. This CDR3 contains 13 residues. V was cut by 7 bases and J by 5 bases, with 14 bases left in between. The CDR3 region is CASTETSRETQYF. CDR3 DNA: TGTGCCAGCACGGAGACTAGTAGGGAGACCCAGTACTTC.

The genes are TRBV5-4 and TRBJ2-6; perhaps TRBD1 as D (6 bases). The V gene's germline CDR1 is SGHNT and CDR2 YYREEE (reference sequence). This CDR3 comprises 16 residues. V was trimmed by 1 base and J by 0 bases, leaving 8 bases between them. This CDR3 reads CASSLQGYSGANVLTF. CDR3 bases: TGTGCCAGCAGCTTGCAGGGGTACTCTGGGGCCAACGTCCTGACTTTC.

The chain links TRBV5-8 to TRBJ2-7; a weak D match, TRBD1 (5 bases). Deletions cut 0 bases from V and 5 bases from J, with 12 bases between. The V gene's germline CDR1 is SGHTS and CDR2 YDEGEE. The CDR3 loop spans 14 amino acids. The CDR3 DNA reads TGTGCCAGCAGCTTGGTGCAGGGTTTACACGAGCAGTACTTC. Protein: CASSLVQGLHEQYF.

This clone was picked up a small number of times. The chain carries TRBV15 and TRBJ2-2, with D possibly matching TRBD2 (5 bases). Germline lookup yields CDR1 LNHNV and CDR2 YYDKDF (reference sequence). V dropped 2 bases and J dropped 5 bases, with 27 bases sitting between them. The CDR3 has 20 amino acids. CDR3 DNA sequence: TGTGCCACCAGCAGATTCCAAACGACGTCTTTGTGGTCGGGGACCGGGGAGCTGTTTTTT. Translation: CATSRFQTTSLWSGTGELFF.

J is TRBJ2-7 and V is TRBV10-2, with TRBD2 matching 11 bases. CDR3 size: 15 residues. Germline V CDR1 and CDR2: WSHSY, SAAADI. The V and J ends lost 6 bases and 0 bases, in that order; junction bases with no gene match: 4. The CDR3 coding sequence is TGCGCCAGCAGACCTAGCGGGGGGAGCTCCTACGAGCAGTACTTC. Protein: CASRPSGGSSYEQYF.

This rearrangement joins TRBV6-1 to TRBJ1-5; D is ambiguous. Germline V gene lookup returns CDR1 MNHNS and CDR2 SASEGT. The CDR3 covers 14 residues. Trimming removed 7 bases from V and 2 bases from J, with 12 bases in between. This CDR3 is CASKETFGNQPQHF. In DNA form, the CDR3 reads TGTGCCAGCAAAGAAACTTTTGGCAATCAGCCCCAGCATTTT.

The chain links TRBV4-1 to TRBJ2-3; no clear D. This CDR3 is built from 12 residues. The V gene's germline CDR1 is MGHRA and CDR2 YSYEKL. The V and J ends lost 4 bases and 2 bases respectively, with 4 bases between them. The CDR3 DNA reads TGCGCCAGCAGCCCTACCACAGATACGCAGTATTTT. This sequence encodes CASSPTTDTQYF.